Below are 9 T cell receptor beta chains sequenced from a single sample in a study of read filtering for tumor transcriptome and immune sequencing. Molecular barcoded adaptors covering alpha/delta and beta/gamma chains were used on 400 to 450 ng RNA. TCRdb re-called the reads with MiXCR, one entry per CDR3 protein. The sample lists more than 45,000 distinct CDR3 sequences; over 9% were seen once. The sequenced material came from a population of CD138-negative cells sorted from bone marrow. These TCRs come from a donor at least 40 years old with multiple myeloma.

The V gene is TRBV6-2 or TRBV6-3, the J gene TRBJ2-3; 10 bases line up with TRBD2. The germline CDR1 and CDR2 sequences are MNHEY and SVGEGT. The junction had 11 bases not matched to a gene; V was cut back by 7 bases and J by 4 bases. This CDR3 is built from 16 residues. CDR3 loop: CASTAAGGLGADTQYF. CDR3 bases: TGTGCCAGCACTGCAGCGGGGGGGCTGGGTGCAGATACGCAGTATTTT.

This clonotype was recorded at least ten times. This chain uses TRBV28 with TRBJ2-3; the match to TRBD2 covers 16 bases. The ends lost 11 bases at V and 9 bases at J; junction bases unmatched: 17. CDR3 size: 17 residues. The germline gives CDR1 MDHEN, CDR2 SYDVKM. CDR3 bases: TGTGCCTCCTATGGAAGCTTGGGACTAGCGGGGGGGAGGACGCAGTATTTT. Its translation is CASYGSLGLAGGRTQYF. Using reference TRBV28 and TRBJ2-3 for the parts outside the CDR3, the full variable domain is DVKVTQSSRYLVKRTGEKVFLECVQDMDHENMFWYRQDPGLGLRLIYFSYDVKMKEKGDIPEGYSVSREKKERFSLILESASTNQTSMYLCASYGSLGLAGGRTQYFGPGTRLTVL.

This clonotype was seen a handful of times. Given a much more abundant clone one base away, this may be a read error. V gene TRBV6-5 combines with J gene TRBJ1-1, with 8 positions matching TRBD1. The CDR3 runs to 14 residues. Germline lookup yields CDR1 MNHEY and CDR2 SVGAGI. The chain's CDR3 is CASSPDRVNTEVFF. The CDR3 DNA sequence: TGTGCCAGCAGTCCGGACAGGGTGAACACTGAAGTTTTCTTT.

Ten or more counts support this clonotype. The chain uses TRBV7-3 and TRBJ1-1; D is ambiguous. The CDR3 consists of 13 residues. Germline V gene sequence: CDR1 SGHTA, CDR2 FQGTGA. The germline V and J ends were trimmed by 2 bases and 1 base, with 5 bases remaining between them. The CDR3 loop reads CASSLQKNTEAFF. The CDR3 DNA reads as TGTGCCAGCAGCTTACAGAAGAACACTGAAGCTTTCTTT.

This clonotype was observed many times. The V and J genes are TRBV2 and TRBJ1-4; no definite D call. Trimming cost V 2 bases and J 5 bases, with 6 bases left between them. The CDR3 covers 13 residues. Germline values: CDR1 SNHLY, CDR2 FYNNEI. The CDR3 is CASSERLNEKLFF. The CDR3 DNA reads as TGTGCCAGCAGTGAACGGCTGAATGAAAAACTGTTTTTT.

There are many counts of this clonotype. This chain joins TRBV7-9 and TRBJ2-5; D is unresolved. Per the germline V gene, CDR1 is SEHNR and CDR2 is FQNEAQ (reference sequence). V lost 1 base, J lost 2 bases, and 5 bases lay in between. The CDR3 is 13 residues long. CDR3 DNA: TGTGCCAGCAGCTTAGTCCGTCAAGAGACCCAGTACTTC. This translates into CASSLVRQETQYF.

Comment on this clonotype: The junction shows a germline mismatch at one end, possibly a read error. The chain joins TRBV6-5 to TRBJ2-7; D ambiguous. Germline-derived CDR1 and CDR2 are MNHEY and SVGAGI. This CDR3 region has 13 residues. CDR3 loop: CASGYGSAGEQYF. The CDR3 coding sequence is TGTGCCAGCGGTTACGGGTCCGCCGGCGAGCAGTACTTC.

This clonotype has at least ten counts. The CDR3 protein is CASSYQLAREQFF. In nucleotides, the CDR3 is TGTGCCAGCAGTTACCAACTAGCCAGAGAGCAGTTCTTC. The V call is TRBV6-5, the J call TRBJ2-1, with D tentatively TRBD2 (6 bases). In germline, CDR1 is MNHEY, CDR2 SVGAGI. V lost 2 bases, J lost 10 bases, and 12 bases lay in between. The CDR3 is made up of 13 amino acids.

This clonotype was seen many times. The chain has TRBV20-1 and TRBJ1-5, with D perhaps TRBD1 (6 bases). Trimming stripped 6 bases from V and 0 bases from J, with 9 bases between. There are 13 residues in the CDR3. Germline loops: CDR1 DFQATT, CDR2 SNEGSKA (reference sequence). The CDR3 sequence is CSAGQISNQPQHF. The CDR3 nucleotides are TGCAGTGCAGGACAGATTAGCAATCAGCCCCAGCATTTT.